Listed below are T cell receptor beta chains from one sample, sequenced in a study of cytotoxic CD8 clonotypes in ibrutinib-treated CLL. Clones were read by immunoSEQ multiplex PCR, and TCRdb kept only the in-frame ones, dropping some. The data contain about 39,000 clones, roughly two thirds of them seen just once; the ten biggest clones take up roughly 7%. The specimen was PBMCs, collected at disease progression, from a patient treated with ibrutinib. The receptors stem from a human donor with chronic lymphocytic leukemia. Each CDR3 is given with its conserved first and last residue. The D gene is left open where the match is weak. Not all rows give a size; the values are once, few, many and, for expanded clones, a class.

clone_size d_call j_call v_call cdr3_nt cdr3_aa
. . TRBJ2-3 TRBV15 TGTGCCACCAGCAGAGATCGGGATACGCAGTATTTT CATSRDRDTQYF
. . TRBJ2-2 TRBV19 TGTGCCAGTAGTATAGAAGGCAGGGCAACCGGGGAGCTGTTTTTT CASSIEGRATGELFF
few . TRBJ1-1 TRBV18 TGTGCCAGCTCACCAAGTGCAGGGATCGGAAACACTGAAGCTTTCTTT CASSPSAGIGNTEAFF
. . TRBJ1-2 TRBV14 TGTGCCAGCAGCAGGTTGGGAGCGGGTAACTATGGCTACACCTTC CASSRLGAGNYGYTF
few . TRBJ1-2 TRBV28 TGTGCCAGCAGGGACAAGCACTATGGCTACACCTTC CASRDKHYGYTF
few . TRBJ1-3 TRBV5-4 TGTGCCAGCAGCCTGGACACGGGGAACGGAAACACCATATATTTT CASSLDTGNGNTIYF
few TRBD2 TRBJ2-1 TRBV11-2 TGTGCCAGCAGCTTAAGTGGGACTAGCGGCGGTTATTATGAGCAGTTCTTC CASSLSGTSGGYYEQFF
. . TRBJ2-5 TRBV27 TGTGCCAGCAGTTTGGGTGGGGGCCGGGAGACCCAGTACTTC CASSLGGGRETQYF
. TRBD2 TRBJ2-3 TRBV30 TGTGCCTGGAGTGTAGGGACTAGCGGGAGTACAGATACGCAGTATTTT CAWSVGTSGSTDTQYF
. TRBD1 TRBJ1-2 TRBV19 TGTGCCAGTAGTATGGACAGGGGGAACGGCTATGGCTACACCTTC CASSMDRGNGYGYTF
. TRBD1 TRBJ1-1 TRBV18 TGTGCCAGCTCACCACTTGAAGGGACAGGGGGTTCTGAAGCTTTCTTT CASSPLEGTGGSEAFF
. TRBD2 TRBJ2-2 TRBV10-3 TGTGCCATCAGTGAGGCGACGGGACTAGCGACAAGGAACACCGGGGAGCTGTTTTTT CAISEATGLATRNTGELFF
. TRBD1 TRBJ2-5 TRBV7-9 TGTGCCAGCAGCTGGGGGACAGGGTACCAAGAGACCCAGTACTTC CASSWGTGYQETQYF
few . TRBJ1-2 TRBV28 TGTGCCAGCAGTCAAGCGAAAAGTAACTATGGCTACACCTTC CASSQAKSNYGYTF
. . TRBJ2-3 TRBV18 TGTGCCAGCTCACCACGGGGGTTGGCGGGATCAGATACGCAGTATTTT CASSPRGLAGSDTQYF
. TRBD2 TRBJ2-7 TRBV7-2 TGTGCCAGCAGCCGTTCACTAGCGGGAGAGTACGAGCAGTACTTC CASSRSLAGEYEQYF
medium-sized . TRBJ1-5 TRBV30 TGTGCCTGGAGGAGGGGGACCAATCAGCCCCAGCATTTT CAWRRGTNQPQHF
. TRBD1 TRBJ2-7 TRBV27 TGTGCCAGCAGTTTGGGGACAGGGGGCGACGAGCAGTACTTC CASSLGTGGDEQYF
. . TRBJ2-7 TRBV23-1 TGCGCCAGCAGTCAATCGGTCAGTGGAAGTGGTGCCGAGCAGTACTTC CASSQSVSGSGAEQYF
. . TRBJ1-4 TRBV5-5 TGTGCCACCCAGGGAGGATACGCGACTAATGAAAAACTGTTTTTT CATQGGYATNEKLFF
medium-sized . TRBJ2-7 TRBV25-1 TGTGCCAGCAGTGACCCTACACGGGCCTTTTTCGAGCAGTACTTC CASSDPTRAFFEQYF
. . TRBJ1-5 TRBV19 TGTGCCAGTAGTAGCCGGGGACTGGTCAATCAGCCCCAGCATTTT CASSSRGLVNQPQHF